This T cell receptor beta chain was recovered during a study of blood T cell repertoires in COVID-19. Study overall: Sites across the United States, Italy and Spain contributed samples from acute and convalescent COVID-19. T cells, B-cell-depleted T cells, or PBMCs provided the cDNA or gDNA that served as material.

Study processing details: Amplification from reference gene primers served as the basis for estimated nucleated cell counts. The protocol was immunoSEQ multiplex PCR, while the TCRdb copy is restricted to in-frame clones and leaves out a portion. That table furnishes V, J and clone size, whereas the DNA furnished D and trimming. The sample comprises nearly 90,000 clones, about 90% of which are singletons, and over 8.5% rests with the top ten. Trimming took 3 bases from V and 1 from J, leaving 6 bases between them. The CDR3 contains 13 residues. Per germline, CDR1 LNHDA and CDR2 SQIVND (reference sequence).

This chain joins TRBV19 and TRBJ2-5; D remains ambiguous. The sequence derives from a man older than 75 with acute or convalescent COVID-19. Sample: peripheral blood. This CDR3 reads CASSIQAQETQYF. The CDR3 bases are TGTGCCAGTAGTATCCAGGCCCAAGAGACCCAGTACTTC. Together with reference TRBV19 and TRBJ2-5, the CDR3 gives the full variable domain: DGGITQSPKYLFRKEGQNVTLSCEQNLNHDAMYWYRQDPGQGLRLIYYSQIVNDFQKGDIAEGYSVSREKKESFPLTVTSAQKNPTAFYLCASSIQAQETQYFGPGTRLLVL.